Following are 12 T cell receptor beta chains from one sample sequenced in a study of cytomegalovirus exposure and HLA in healthy donors. With 60 Vbeta and 13 Jbeta primers, the PCR was carried out. Clones were read by immunoSEQ multiplex PCR, and TCRdb kept only the in-frame ones, dropping some. The sample records 170,000 or so clones, more than 60% being singletons. Sequencing was carried out using PBMCs. The receptors originated from a woman younger than 45 in good health and CMV-seropositive.

The chain recombines TRBV6-5 with TRBJ2-5; 7 bases line up with TRBD1. CDR1 and CDR2 from the germline V gene are MNHEY and SVGAGI. V was pared by 6 bases and J by 3 bases, with 7 bases of the junction left unmatched. This CDR3 is 14 amino acids long. Here the CDR3 DNA reads TGTGCCAGCAGCCGAGGGGGCGTGGAAGAGACCCAGTACTTC. Its translation: CASSRGGVEETQYF.

The rearrangement joins TRBV2 to TRBJ2-1; 12 bases fit TRBD2. This CDR3 is built from 15 residues. Trimming at V came to 8 bases and at J to 0 bases, leaving 2 bases not matched to a gene. Germline V gene lookup returns CDR1 SNHLY and CDR2 FYNNEI. The CDR3 nucleotides read TGTGCCAGCCCGACTAGCGGGAGCTCCTACAATGAGCAGTTCTTC. As protein: CASPTSGSSYNEQFF.

V usage is TRBV11-2 and J usage is TRBJ2-3; the match to TRBD2 covers 7 bases. The CDR3 consists of 16 residues. J gave up 1 base and V 6 bases, and 10 bases lay outside the gene matches. Germline CDR1 SGHAT, CDR2 FQNNGV. CDR3 protein: CASRAGWRVGTDTQYF. Written as DNA, the CDR3 is TGTGCCAGCAGAGCGGGATGGCGGGTCGGCACAGATACGCAGTATTTT.

V gene TRBV5-8 combines with J gene TRBJ2-7, with D perhaps matching TRBD2 (6 bases). Deletions cut 4 bases from V and 2 bases from J, with 16 bases between. The length of the CDR3 is 15 residues. From germline, CDR1 is SGHTS and CDR2 YDEGEE. In DNA, the CDR3 is TGTGCCAGCAGCCCACCGGGACTGCCCCCCTACGAGCAGTACTTC. It yields the protein CASSPPGLPPYEQYF.

The J gene is TRBJ2-5, the V gene TRBV5-6; the match to TRBD1 covers 7 bases. The end of the DNA aligns better with TRBJ2-7, so the J call may be wrong. Germline assignment: CDR1 SGHDT and CDR2 YYEEEE. The CDR3 runs 16 residues. The CDR3 here is CASSLGWDSGNYEQYF. CDR3 nucleotides: TGTGCCAGCAGCTTGGGATGGGACAGCGGAAACTACGAGCAGTACTTC.

The chain uses TRBV19 and TRBJ2-3, with D tentatively TRBD2 (6 bases). The CDR3 extends over 14 amino acids. The V end lost 5 bases, the J end lost 2 bases, and 11 bases lay between the germline ends. Germline CDR1 and CDR2: LNHDA and SQIVND (reference sequence). The CDR3 is CASSGGVDTDTQYF. The CDR3 DNA sequence: TGTGCCAGTAGTGGCGGGGTCGACACAGATACGCAGTATTTT.

The chain has TRBV27 and TRBJ2-7, with D possibly matching TRBD2 (5 bases). Germline CDR1 is MNHEY and CDR2 is SMNVEV (reference sequence). CDR3 length: 13 residues. V was shortened by 6 bases and J by 2 bases, with 11 bases between the two germline ends. The CDR3 nucleotides read TGTGCCAGCAGCCCCGGGGTAACCTACGAGCAGTACTTC. It specifies CASSPGVTYEQYF.

V and J are TRBV6-6 and TRBJ2-7; 8 nucleotides line up with TRBD1. V gave up 7 bases and J gave up 3 bases; unmatched junction bases: 8. Germline V gene lookup returns CDR1 MNHNY and CDR2 SVGAGI (reference sequence). The CDR3 has 14 residues. CDR3 nucleotide sequence: TGTGCCAGCACCCGGACAGGGAATCTCTACGAGCAGTACTTC. Its translation: CASTRTGNLYEQYF.

The CDR3 here is CASITGHSEAFF. In DNA, the CDR3 is TGTGCCAGCATCACGGGACATAGTGAAGCTTTCTTT. The V gene is TRBV7-9, the J gene TRBJ1-1, with TRBD1 as a possible D gene (6 bases). The CDR3 is 12 residues long. Trimming shortened V by 7 bases and J by 7 bases, and 13 bases separated the two germline ends. Per the germline V gene, CDR1 is SEHNR and CDR2 is FQNEAQ (reference sequence).

This chain connects TRBV4-3 to TRBJ2-3; TRBD2 is a possible D gene (6 bases). Germline V gene lookup returns CDR1 LGHNA and CDR2 YSLEER. The CDR3 contains 18 residues. V was cut by 0 bases and J by 1 base, with 17 bases left in between. CDR3 protein: CASSQDRSLRDGTDTQYF. CDR3 nucleotide sequence: TGCGCCAGCAGCCAAGATCGTTCGCTGCGGGATGGCACAGATACGCAGTATTTT.

The J gene is TRBJ2-3, the V gene TRBV7-9, with D maybe TRBD2 (6 bases). V lost 5 bases to trimming and J lost 5 bases, with 11 bases between them. The CDR3 contains 13 residues. Germline CDR1 is SEHNR and CDR2 is FQNEAQ (reference sequence). The CDR3: CASSVKEGDTQYF. Written as DNA, the CDR3 is TGTGCCAGCAGCGTAAAGGAGGGAGATACGCAGTATTTT. Supplemented by reference TRBV7-9 and TRBJ2-3, the full variable domain reads DTGVSQNPRHKITKRGQNVTFRCDPISEHNRLYWYRQTLGQGPEFLTYFQNEAQLEKSRLLSDRFSAERPKGSFSTLEIQRTEQGDSAMYLCASSVKEGDTQYFGPGTRLTVL.

This clone appeared once. The DNA of the CDR3 is TGTGCCAGCAGCTCCGGGACTGGTGGGGGCTACACCTTC. This encodes CASSSGTGGGYTF. J is TRBJ1-2 and V is TRBV7-2, with D tentatively TRBD1 (5 bases). Germline V gives CDR1 SGHTA, CDR2 FQGNSA. CDR3 length: 13 amino acids. With 4 bases removed from V and 8 bases from J, the gap between germline ends came to 14 bases.